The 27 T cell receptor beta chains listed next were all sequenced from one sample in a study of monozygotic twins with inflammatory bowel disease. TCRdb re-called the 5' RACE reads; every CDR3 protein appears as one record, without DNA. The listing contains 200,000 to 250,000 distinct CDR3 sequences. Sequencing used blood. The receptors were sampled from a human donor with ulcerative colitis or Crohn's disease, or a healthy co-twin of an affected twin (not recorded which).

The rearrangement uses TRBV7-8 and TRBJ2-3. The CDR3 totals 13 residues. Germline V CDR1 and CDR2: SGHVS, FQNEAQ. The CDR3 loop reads CASSRTTTDTQYF.

CDR3 in amino acids: CASSQGGPETQYF. The chain is built from TRBV5-6 and TRBJ2-5; lacking DNA, the TRBD1 call made by TCRdb goes unchecked. The CDR3 contains 13 residues. The germline gives CDR1 SGHDT, CDR2 YYEEEE.

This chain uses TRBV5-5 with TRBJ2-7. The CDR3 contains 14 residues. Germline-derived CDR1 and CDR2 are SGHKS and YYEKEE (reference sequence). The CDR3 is CASTLIDSSYEQYF.

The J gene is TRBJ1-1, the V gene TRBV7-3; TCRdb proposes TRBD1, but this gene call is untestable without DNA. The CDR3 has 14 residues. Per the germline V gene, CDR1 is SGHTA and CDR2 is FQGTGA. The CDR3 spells CASSSTGTGTEAFF.

The CDR3 is CASSQDWGPLSYNEQFF. The chain couples TRBV3-1 to TRBJ2-1; the TCRdb D gene call, TRBD1, has no DNA to confirm it. Germline V CDR1 and CDR2: LGHDT, YNNKEL (reference sequence). The CDR3 runs 17 residues.

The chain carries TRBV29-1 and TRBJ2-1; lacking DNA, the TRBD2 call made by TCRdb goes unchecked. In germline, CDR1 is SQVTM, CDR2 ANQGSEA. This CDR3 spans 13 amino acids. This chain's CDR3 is CSVRASGYNEQFF.

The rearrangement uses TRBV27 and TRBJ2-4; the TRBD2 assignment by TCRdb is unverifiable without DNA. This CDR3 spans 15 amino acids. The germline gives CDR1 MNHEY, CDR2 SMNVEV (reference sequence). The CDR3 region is CASSSQAATKNIQYF.

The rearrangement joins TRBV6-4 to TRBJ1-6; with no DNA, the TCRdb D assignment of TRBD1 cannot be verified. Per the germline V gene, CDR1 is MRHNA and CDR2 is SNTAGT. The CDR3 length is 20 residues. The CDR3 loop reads CASSFLRGQGISSYNSPLHF.

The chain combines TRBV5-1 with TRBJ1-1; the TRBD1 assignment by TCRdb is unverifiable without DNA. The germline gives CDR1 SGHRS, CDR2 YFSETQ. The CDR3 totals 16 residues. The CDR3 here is CASSLVSGLGDTEAFF.

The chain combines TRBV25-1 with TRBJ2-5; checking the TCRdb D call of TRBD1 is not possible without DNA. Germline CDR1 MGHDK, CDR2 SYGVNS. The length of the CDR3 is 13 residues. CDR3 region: CASTGGFVETQYF.

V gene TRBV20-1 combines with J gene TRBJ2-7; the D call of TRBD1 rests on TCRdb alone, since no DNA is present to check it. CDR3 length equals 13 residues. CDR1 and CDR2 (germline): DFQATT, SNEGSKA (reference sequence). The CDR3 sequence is CSARVPGSYEQYF.

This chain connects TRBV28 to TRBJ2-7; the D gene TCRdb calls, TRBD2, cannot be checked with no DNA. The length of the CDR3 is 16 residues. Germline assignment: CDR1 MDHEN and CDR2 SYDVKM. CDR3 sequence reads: CASTSPLGAGFYEQYF.

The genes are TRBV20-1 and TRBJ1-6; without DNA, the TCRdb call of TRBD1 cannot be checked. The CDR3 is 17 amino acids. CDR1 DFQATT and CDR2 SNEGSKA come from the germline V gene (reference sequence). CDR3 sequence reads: CSAPRQGGNSYNSPLHF.

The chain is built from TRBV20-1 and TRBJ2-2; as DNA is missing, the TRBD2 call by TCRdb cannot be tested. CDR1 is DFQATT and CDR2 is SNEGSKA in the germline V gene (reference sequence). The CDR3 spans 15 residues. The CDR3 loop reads CSASPGSGFPGELFF.

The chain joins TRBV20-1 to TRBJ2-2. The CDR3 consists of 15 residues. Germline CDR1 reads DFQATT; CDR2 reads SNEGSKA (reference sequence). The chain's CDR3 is CSARVGSRNTGELFF.

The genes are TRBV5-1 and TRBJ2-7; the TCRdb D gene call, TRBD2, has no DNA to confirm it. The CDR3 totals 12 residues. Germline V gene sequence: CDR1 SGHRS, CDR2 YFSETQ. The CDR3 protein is CASSGGDREQYF.

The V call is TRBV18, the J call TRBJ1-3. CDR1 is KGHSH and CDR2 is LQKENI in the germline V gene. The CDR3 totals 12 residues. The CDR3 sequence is CASSIDGNTIYF.

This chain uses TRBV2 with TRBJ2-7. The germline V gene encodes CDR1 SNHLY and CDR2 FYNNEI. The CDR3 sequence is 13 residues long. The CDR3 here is CASTGGNSYEQYF.

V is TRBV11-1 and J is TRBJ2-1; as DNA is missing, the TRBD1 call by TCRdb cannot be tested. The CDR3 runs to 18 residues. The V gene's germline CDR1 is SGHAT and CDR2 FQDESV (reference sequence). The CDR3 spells CASSLVGTGEVRYNEQFF. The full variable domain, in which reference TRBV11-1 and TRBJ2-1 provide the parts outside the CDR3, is EAEVAQSPRYKITEKSQAVAFWCDPISGHATLYWYRQILGQGPELLVQFQDESVVDDSQLPKDRFSAERLKGVDSTLKIQPAELGDSAMYLCASSLVGTGEVRYNEQFFGPGTRLTVL.

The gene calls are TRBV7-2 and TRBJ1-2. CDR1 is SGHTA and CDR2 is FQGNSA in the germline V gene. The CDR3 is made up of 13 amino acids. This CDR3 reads CASSPGGVYGYTF.

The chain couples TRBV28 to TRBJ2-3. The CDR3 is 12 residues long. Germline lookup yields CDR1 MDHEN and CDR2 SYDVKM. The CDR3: CASSLFADTHYF. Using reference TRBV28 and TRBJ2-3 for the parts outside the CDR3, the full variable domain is DVKVTQSSRYLVKRTGEKVFLECVQDMDHENMFWYRQDPGLGLRLIYFSYDVKMKEKGDIPEGYSVSREKKERFSLILESASTNQTSMYLCASSLFADTHYFGPGTRLTVL.

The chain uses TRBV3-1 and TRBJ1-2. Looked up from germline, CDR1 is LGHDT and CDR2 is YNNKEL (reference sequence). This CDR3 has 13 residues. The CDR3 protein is CASSQGYLGGYTF.

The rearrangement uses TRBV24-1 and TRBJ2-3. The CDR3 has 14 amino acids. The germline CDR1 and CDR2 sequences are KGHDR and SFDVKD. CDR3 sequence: CATTSGRGTDTQYF.

CDR3 sequence reads: CASSTGLAGVDTQYF. The chain joins TRBV5-1 to TRBJ2-3; the D gene TCRdb calls, TRBD2, cannot be checked with no DNA. The germline V gene has CDR1 SGHRS and CDR2 YFSETQ. The length of the CDR3 is 15 residues.

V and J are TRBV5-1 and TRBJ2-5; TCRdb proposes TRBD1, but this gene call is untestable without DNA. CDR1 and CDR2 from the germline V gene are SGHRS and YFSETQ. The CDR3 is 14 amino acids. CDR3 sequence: CASSLTGAGETQYF.

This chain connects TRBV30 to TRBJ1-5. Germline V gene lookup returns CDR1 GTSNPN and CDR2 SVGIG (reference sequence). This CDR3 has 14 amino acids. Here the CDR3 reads CASSVQGYNQPQHF.

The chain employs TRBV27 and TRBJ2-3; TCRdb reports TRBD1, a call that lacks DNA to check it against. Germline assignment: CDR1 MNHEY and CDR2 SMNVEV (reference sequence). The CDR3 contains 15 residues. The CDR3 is CASTADRAEADTQYF.